A selection of T cell receptor beta chains follows, all from one sample in a study of pediatric ulcerative colitis. Profiling relied on immunoSEQ multiplex PCR, and the TCRdb table lists in-frame clones only, not all of them. This table holds around 22,000 clones, 71% found once. The sequenced material came from gut tissue. Receptors were obtained from a boy aged 10-17 years with severe ulcerative colitis. The CDR3 runs from the conserved cysteine through the conserved F or W. D genes are given only for firm matches.

TRBD1	TRBV6-5	TRBJ1-1	CASSIDRGRITEAFF
-	TRBV6-5	TRBJ1-6	CASSWEGRRLRSPLHF
TRBD1	TRBV6-1	TRBJ1-2	CASMDRDNYGYTF
TRBD1	TRBV13	TRBJ1-6	CASRDRSSYNSPLHF
-	TRBV11-2	TRBJ1-5	CASSLGGQPQHF
-	TRBV5-6	TRBJ1-3	CASSLGNGPASGNTIYF
-	TRBV18	TRBJ1-5	CASSPTKGDQPQHF
-	TRBV7-9	TRBJ1-2	CASSRSDSGYGYTF
TRBD1	TRBV5-1	TRBJ1-4	CASRNTGGAREKLFF
TRBD2	TRBV25-1	TRBJ2-2	CASSETSVDTGELFF
TRBD1	TRBV6-6	TRBJ2-7	CASSPGQGIHEQYF
TRBD1	TRBV5-1	TRBJ2-1	CASSLNSRDRVLLEQFF
-	TRBV5-1	TRBJ1-2	CASSLVGGGLDGYTF
-	TRBV19	TRBJ1-1	CASSASGRITEAFF
TRBD2	TRBV4-1	TRBJ2-7	CASSQGTSGSSYEQYF
TRBD2	TRBV6-5	TRBJ2-7	CASSYSSGGPYEQYF
-	TRBV6-6	TRBJ1-1	CASSTRAVVGAFF
-	TRBV6-5	TRBJ1-3	CASSYSQVAGGTIYF
-	TRBV7-8	TRBJ2-5	CASSLAVLRQQKRETQYF
TRBD1	TRBV6-5	TRBJ2-7	CASSFGTGGIYEQYF
-	TRBV4-1	TRBJ1-3	CASSQEGLGNTIYF
-	TRBV18	TRBJ2-7	CASSPARRSYEQYF
TRBD2	TRBV5-8	TRBJ2-1	CASSLARRGGPGEQFF
TRBD1	TRBV6-5	TRBJ2-7	CASSRDRVYEQYF
TRBD1	TRBV6-4	TRBJ1-6	CASSGPGGQGLKNGLHF
TRBD1	TRBV5-1	TRBJ1-6	CASSSIPGQGADSPLHF
TRBD1	TRBV6-4	TRBJ1-2	CASGGDRKNYGYTF
-	TRBV10-3	TRBJ1-6	CASSYSGTANSPLHF
-	TRBV7-7	TRBJ2-1	CASSLDQYNEQFF
TRBD2	TRBV9	TRBJ2-1	CASSVGLARYNEQFF
TRBD2	TRBV19	TRBJ2-1	CASSPGLAGYNEQFF
-	TRBV7-6	TRBJ2-5	CASSRLRTAEETQYF
-	TRBV19	TRBJ1-2	CASRTELYGYTF
-	TRBV6-1	TRBJ1-3	CASSEALTTIYF
-	TRBV5-4	TRBJ1-2	CASSLASRGGGYTF
TRBD1	TRBV6-6	TRBJ1-6	CASSKPTGNRNSPLHF
TRBD1	TRBV15	TRBJ1-5	CATSGGQDQPQHF